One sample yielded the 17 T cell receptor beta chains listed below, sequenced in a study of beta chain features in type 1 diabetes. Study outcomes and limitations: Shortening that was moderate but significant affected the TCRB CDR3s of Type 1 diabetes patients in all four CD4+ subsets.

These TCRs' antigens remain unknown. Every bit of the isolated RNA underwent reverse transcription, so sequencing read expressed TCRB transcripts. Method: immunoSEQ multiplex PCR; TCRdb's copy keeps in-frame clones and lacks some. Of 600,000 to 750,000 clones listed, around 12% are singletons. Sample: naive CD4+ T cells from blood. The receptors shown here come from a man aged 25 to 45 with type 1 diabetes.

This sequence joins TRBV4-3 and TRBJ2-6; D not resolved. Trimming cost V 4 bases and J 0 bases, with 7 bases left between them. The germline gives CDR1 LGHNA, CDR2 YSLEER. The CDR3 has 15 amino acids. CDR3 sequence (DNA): TGCGCCAGCAGCCTCCGAGGCTCTGGGGCCAACGTCCTGACTTTC. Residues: CASSLRGSGANVLTF.

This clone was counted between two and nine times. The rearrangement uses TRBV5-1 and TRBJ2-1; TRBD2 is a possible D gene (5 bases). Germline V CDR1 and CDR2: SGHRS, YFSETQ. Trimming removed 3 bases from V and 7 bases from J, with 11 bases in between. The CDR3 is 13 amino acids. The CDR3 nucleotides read TGCGCCAGCAGCTACGGGATCCAAAATGAGCAGTTCTTC. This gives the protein CASSYGIQNEQFF. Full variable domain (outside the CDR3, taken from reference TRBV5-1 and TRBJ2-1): KAGVTQTPRYLIKTRGQQVTLSCSPISGHRSVSWYQQTPGQGLQFLFEYFSETQRNKGNFPGRFSGRQFSNSRSEMNVSTLELGDSALYLCASSYGIQNEQFFGPGTRLTVL.

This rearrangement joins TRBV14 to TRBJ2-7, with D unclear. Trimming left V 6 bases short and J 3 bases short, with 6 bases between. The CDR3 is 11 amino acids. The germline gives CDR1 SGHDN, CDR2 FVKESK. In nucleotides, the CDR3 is TGTGCCAGCAGTATCGGCTACGAGCAGTACTTC. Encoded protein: CASSIGYEQYF. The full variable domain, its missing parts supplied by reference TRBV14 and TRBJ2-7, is EAGVTQFPSHSVIEKGQTVTLRCDPISGHDNLYWYRRVMGKEIKFLLHFVKESKQDESGMPNNRFLAERTGGTYSTLKVQPAELEDSGVYFCASSIGYEQYFGPGTRLTVT.

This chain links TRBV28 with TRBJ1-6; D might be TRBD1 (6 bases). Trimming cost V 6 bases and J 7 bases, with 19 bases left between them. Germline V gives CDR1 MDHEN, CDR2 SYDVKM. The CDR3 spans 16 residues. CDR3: CASRRGGQIGNSPLHF. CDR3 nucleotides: TGTGCCAGCAGGAGGGGGGGGCAAATAGGAAATTCACCCCTCCACTTT.

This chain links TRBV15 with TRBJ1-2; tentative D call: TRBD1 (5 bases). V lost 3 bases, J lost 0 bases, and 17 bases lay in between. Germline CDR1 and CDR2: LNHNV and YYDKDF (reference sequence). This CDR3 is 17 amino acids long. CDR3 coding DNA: TGTGCCACCAGCAGGAACGGAGGGGTGGCCACTAACTATGGCTACACCTTC. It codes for CATSRNGGVATNYGYTF. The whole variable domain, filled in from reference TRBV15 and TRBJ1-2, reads DAMVIQNPRYQVTQFGKPVTLSCSQTLNHNVMYWYQQKSSQAPKLLFHYYDKDFNNEADTPDNFQSRRPNTSFCFLDIRSPGLGDTAMYLCATSRNGGVATNYGYTFGSGTRLTVV.

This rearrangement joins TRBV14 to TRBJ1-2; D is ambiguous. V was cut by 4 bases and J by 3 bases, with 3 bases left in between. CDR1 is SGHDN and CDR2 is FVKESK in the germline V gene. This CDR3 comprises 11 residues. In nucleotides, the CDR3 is TGTGCCAGCAGCCCTGACTATGGCTACACCTTC. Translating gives CASSPDYGYTF.

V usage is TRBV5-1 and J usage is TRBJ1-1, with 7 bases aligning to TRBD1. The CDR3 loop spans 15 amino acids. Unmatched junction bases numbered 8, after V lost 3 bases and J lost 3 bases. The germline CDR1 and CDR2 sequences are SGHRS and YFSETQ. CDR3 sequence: CASSSPGTEDTEAFF. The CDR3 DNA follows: TGCGCCAGCAGCTCGCCCGGGACAGAGGACACTGAAGCTTTCTTT.

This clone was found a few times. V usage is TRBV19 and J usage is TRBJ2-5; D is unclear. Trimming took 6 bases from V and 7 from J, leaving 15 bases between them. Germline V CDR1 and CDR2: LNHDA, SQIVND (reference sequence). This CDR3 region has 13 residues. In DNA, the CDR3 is TGTGCCAGTAGCCAAATTCGTCCGGGGACCCAGTACTTC. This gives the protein CASSQIRPGTQYF.

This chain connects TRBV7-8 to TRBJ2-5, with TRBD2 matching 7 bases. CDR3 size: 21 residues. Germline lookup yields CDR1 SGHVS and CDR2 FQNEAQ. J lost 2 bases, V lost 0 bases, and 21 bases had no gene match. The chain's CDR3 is CASSLARWRAGLKDGQETQYF. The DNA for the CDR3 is TGTGCCAGCAGCTTAGCGAGGTGGAGAGCGGGGCTCAAAGATGGTCAAGAGACCCAGTACTTC.

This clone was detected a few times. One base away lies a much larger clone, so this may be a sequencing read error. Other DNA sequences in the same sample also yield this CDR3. The CDR3 loop is CASSSAYEQYF. DNA of the CDR3: TGTGCCAGCAGCTCCGCCTACGAGCAGTACTTC. The chain has TRBV7-9 and TRBJ2-7, with D uncertain. Trimming took 4 bases from V and 2 from J, leaving 3 bases between them. CDR1 is SEHNR and CDR2 is FQNEAQ in the germline V gene (reference sequence). The CDR3 spans 11 residues.

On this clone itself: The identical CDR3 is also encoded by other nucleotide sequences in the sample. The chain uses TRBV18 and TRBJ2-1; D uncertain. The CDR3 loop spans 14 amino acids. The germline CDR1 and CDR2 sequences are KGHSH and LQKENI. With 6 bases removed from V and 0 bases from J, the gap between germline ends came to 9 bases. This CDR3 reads CASSPDSSYNEQFF. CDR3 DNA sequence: TGTGCCAGCTCTCCCGATTCCTCCTACAATGAGCAGTTCTTC. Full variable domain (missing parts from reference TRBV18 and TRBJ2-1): NAGVMQNPRHLVRRRGQEARLRCSPMKGHSHVYWYRQLPEEGLKFMVYLQKENIIDESGMPKERFSAEFPKEGPSILRIQQVVRGDSAAYFCASSPDSSYNEQFFGPGTRLTVL.

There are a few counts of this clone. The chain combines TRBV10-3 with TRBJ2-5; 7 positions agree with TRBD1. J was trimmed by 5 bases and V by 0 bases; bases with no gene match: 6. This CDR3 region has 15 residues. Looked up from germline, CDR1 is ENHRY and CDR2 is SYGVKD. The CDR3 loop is CAISESKGAQETQYF. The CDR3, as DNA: TGTGCCATCAGTGAGTCAAAGGGGGCGCAGGAGACCCAGTACTTC.

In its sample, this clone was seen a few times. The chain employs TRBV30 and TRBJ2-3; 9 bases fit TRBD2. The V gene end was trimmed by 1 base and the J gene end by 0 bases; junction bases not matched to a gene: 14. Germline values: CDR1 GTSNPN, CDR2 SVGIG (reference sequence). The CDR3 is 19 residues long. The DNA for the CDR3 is TGTGCCTGGAGTGGCTTGCGGGGGGGAGGAAGGGCTAGCACAGATACGCAGTATTTT. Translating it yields CAWSGLRGGGRASTDTQYF.

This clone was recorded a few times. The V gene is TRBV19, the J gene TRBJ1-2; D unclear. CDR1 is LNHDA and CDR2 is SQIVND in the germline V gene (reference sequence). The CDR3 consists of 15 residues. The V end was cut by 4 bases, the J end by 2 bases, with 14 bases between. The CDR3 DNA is TGTGCCAGTAGTACCGGAGGAGGTATCAACTATGGCTACACCTTC. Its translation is CASSTGGGINYGYTF.

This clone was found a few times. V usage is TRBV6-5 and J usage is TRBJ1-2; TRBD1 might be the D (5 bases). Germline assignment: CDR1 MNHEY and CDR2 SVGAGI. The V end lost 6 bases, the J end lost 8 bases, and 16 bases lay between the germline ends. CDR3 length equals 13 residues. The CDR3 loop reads CASSAMVGGGYTF. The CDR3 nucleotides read TGTGCCAGCAGCGCCATGGTCGGGGGAGGCTACACCTTC.

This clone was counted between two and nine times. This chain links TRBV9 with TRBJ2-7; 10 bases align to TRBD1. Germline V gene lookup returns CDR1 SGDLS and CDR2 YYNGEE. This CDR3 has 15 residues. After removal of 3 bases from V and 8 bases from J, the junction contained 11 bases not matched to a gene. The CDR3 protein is CASSAQTGGAGKQYF. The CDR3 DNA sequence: TGTGCCAGCAGCGCCCAGACAGGGGGCGCCGGAAAGCAGTACTTC.

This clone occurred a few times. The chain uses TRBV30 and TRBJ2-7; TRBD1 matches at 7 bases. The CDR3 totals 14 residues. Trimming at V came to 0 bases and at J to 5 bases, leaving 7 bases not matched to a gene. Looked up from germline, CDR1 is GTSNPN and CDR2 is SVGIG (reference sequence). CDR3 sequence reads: CAWSVPTGWDEQYF. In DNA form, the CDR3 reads TGTGCCTGGAGTGTACCGACAGGGTGGGACGAGCAGTACTTC.